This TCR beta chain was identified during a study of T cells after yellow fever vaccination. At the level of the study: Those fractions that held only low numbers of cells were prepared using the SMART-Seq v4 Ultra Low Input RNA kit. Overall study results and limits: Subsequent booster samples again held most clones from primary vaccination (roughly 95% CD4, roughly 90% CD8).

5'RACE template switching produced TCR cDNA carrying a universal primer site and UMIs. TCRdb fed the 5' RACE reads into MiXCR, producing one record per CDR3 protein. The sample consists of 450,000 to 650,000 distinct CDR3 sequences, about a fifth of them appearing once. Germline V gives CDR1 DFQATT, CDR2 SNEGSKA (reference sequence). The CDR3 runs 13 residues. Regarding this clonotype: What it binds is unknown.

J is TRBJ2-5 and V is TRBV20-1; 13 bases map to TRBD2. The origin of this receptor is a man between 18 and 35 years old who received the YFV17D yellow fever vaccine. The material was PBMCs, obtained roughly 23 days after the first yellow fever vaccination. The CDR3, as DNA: TGCAGCCAGACTAGCGGGGGGCCAGAGACCCAGTACTTC. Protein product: CSQTSGGPETQYF.